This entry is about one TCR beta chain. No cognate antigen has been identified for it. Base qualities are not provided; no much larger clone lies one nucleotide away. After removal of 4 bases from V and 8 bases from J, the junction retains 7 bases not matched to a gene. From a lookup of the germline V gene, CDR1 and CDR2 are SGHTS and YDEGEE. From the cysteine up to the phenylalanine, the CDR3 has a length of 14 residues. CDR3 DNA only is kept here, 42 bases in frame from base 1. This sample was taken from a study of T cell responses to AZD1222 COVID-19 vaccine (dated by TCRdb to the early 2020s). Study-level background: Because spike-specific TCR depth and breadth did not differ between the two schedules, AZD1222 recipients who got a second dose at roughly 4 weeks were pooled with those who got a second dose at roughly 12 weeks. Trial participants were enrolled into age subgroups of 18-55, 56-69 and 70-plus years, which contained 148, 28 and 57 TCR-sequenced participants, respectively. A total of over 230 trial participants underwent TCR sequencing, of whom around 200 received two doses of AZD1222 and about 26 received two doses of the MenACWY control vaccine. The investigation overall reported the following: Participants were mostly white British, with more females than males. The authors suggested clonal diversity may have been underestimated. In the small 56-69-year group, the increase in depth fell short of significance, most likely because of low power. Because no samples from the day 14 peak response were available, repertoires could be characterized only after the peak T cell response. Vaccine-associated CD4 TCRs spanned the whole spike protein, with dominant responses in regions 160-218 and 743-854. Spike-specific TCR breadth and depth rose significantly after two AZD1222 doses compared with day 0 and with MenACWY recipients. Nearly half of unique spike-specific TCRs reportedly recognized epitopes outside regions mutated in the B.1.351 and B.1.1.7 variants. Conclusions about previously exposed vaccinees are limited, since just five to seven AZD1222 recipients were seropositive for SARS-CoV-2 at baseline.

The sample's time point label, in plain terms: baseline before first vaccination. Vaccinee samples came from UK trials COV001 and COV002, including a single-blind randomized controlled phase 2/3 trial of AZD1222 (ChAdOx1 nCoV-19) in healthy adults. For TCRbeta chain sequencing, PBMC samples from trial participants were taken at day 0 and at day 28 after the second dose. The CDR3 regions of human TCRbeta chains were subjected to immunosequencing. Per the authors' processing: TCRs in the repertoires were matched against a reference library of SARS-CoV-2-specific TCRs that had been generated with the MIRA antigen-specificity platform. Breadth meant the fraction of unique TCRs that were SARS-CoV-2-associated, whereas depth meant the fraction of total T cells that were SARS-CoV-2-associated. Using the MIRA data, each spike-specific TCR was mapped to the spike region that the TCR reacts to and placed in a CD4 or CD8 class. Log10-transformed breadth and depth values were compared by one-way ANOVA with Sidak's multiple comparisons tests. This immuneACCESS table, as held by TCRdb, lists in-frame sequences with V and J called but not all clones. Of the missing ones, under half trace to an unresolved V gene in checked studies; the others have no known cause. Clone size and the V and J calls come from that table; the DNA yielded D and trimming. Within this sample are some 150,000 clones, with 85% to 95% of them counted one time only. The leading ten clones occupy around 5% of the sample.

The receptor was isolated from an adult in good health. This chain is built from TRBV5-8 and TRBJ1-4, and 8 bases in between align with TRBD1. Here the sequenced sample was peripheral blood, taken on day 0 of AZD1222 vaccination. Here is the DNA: TGTGCCAGCAGCCCGGACAGGGTCCGCGAAAAACTGTTTTTT. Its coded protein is CASSPDRVREKLFF. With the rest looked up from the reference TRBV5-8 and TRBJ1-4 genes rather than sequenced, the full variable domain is EAGVTQSPTHLIKTRGQQATLRCSPISGHTSVYWYQQALGLGLQFLLWYDEGEERNRGNFPPRFSGRQFPNYSSELNVNALELEDSALYLCASSPDRVREKLFFGSGTQLSVL.